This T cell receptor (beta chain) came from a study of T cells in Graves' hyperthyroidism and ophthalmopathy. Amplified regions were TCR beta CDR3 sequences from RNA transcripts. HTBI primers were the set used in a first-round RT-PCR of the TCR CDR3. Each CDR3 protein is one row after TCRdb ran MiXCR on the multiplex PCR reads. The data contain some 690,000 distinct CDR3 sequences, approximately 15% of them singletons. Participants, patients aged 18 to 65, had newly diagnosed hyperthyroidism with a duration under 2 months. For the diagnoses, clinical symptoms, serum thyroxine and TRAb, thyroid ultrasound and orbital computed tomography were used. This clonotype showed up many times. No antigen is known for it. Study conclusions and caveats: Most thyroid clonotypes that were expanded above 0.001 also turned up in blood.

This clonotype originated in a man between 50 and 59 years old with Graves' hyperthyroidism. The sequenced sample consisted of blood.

CDR3 loop: CASSDLTGSKGEQPQHF. The CDR3 DNA reads as TGTGCCAGCAGCGATCTGACAGGGAGTAAGGGAGAACAGCCCCAGCATTTT. V is TRBV28 and J is TRBJ1-5, with 7 positions matching TRBD1. CDR3 length: 17 amino acids. V gave up 6 bases and J gave up 7 bases; unmatched junction bases: 18. Per germline, CDR1 MDHEN and CDR2 SYDVKM.